The 25 T cell receptor beta chains listed next were all sequenced from one sample in a study of human T cells and chemical hapten exposure. TCRdb re-called the RACE reads with MiXCR, one entry per CDR3 protein. The profile covers about 110,000 distinct CDR3 sequences, with less than 40% appearing a single time and roughly 2.5% taken by the ten largest. Time point: patch test 3, about 24 weeks after DPC sensitization. Treatment given: therapeutic diphenylcyclopropenone sensitization with weekly scalp DPC. Material: whole blood, obtained in connection with sensitization to the hapten diphenylcyclopropenone (DPC). These receptors originate from a man in his forties or fifties with alopecia areata. Some clones in this sample may be carry-over from other donors' samples.

Only a few counts were recorded for this clonotype. This chain connects TRBV6-5 to TRBJ1-3; 8 bases line up with TRBD1. The CDR3 loop spans 14 amino acids. With V trimmed by 5 bases and J by 6 bases, 6 bases remained unmatched. Germline-derived CDR1 and CDR2 are MNHEY and SVGAGI. The CDR3 here is CASSPTGVENTIYF. The CDR3 coding sequence is TGTGCCAGCAGTCCGACAGGGGTCGAAAACACCATATATTTT.

The sample holds a few counts of this clonotype. The V and J genes are TRBV13 and TRBJ2-1, with 7 bases identical to TRBD1. The CDR3 length is 13 residues. V lost 3 bases, J lost 7 bases, and 3 bases stayed unmatched. Germline V gene data show CDR1 as PRHDT and CDR2 as FYEKMQ (reference sequence). The CDR3 DNA follows: TGTGCCAGCAGCTTCCTGGACAGGAATGAGCAGTTCTTC. Translating it yields CASSFLDRNEQFF.

The chain employs TRBV28 and TRBJ1-5; TRBD1 is a possible D gene (6 bases). The CDR3 spans 15 residues. Trimming took 6 bases from V and 3 from J, leaving 15 bases between them. Germline V gene lookup returns CDR1 MDHEN and CDR2 SYDVKM. The CDR3 protein is CASSQPDRSNQPQHF. The CDR3 region has the DNA TGTGCCAGCAGCCAGCCCGACAGGTCCAATCAGCCCCAGCATTTT.

This clonotype was detected ten times or more. This chain uses TRBV7-2 with TRBJ2-3, with 10 bases aligning to TRBD2. The CDR3 contains 14 residues. Germline-derived CDR1 and CDR2 are SGHTA and FQGNSA. The trim removed 2 bases at V and 4 bases at J, leaving 0 bases unmatched. The CDR3: CASSLLAGADTQYF. CDR3 coding DNA: TGTGCCAGCAGCTTACTAGCGGGAGCAGATACGCAGTATTTT.

V usage is TRBV20-1 and J usage is TRBJ2-7; perhaps D is TRBD1 or TRBD2 (5 bases each). Trimming removed 4 bases from V and 0 bases from J, with 7 bases in between. This CDR3 spans 12 amino acids. The V gene's germline CDR1 is DFQATT and CDR2 SNEGSKA (reference sequence). The CDR3 protein is CSATGTSYEQYF. CDR3 coding DNA: TGCAGTGCTACCGGGACCTCCTACGAGCAGTACTTC.

Comments on this clonotype: One junction end disagrees with the germline gene, perhaps due to a read error. The chain joins TRBV7-7 to TRBJ2-3, with a weak D call TRBD1 (5 bases). This CDR3 spans 15 amino acids. Germline-derived CDR1 and CDR2 are SSHAT and FNYEAQ (reference sequence). The CDR3 nucleotides are TGTGCTAGCAGCTTAGGAGACAGAAGCACAGATACGCAGTATTTT. Encoded protein: CASSLGDRSTDTQYF.

This clonotype has just a few counts. For the CDR3, the DNA is TGTGCCAGCAGTTACCGACTAGCGGGAGTGAGGAACGAGCAGTACGTC. Translating it yields CASSYRLAGVRNEQYV. This chain connects TRBV6-2 or TRBV6-3 to TRBJ2-7; 12 positions match TRBD2. Germline values: CDR1 MNHEY, CDR2 SVGEGT. Germline trimming cut 2 bases from V and 5 bases from J; bases unmatched to any gene: 7. The CDR3 length is 16 residues.

Only a few counts were recorded for this clonotype. The chain couples TRBV12-3 or TRBV12-4 to TRBJ2-7, with 8 bases aligning to TRBD2. J was trimmed by 6 bases and V by 5 bases; bases with no gene match: 9. This CDR3 has 14 amino acids. Here the CDR3 reads CASSRSGSGGEQYV. In DNA, the CDR3 is TGTGCCAGCAGTCGGAGCGGGAGTGGGGGCGAGCAGTACGTC.

A few counts support this clonotype. The chain has TRBV19 and TRBJ2-3, with D unresolved. The V gene's germline CDR1 is LNHDA and CDR2 SQIVND (reference sequence). The CDR3 sequence is 11 residues long. Trimming cost V 5 bases and J 14 bases, with 14 bases left between them. CDR3 sequence: CASSSSLGMYF. The CDR3, as DNA: TGTGCCAGTAGTTCCTCCCTTGGGATGTATTTT.

The chain joins TRBV6-5 to TRBJ2-1; no reliable D call. V dropped 2 bases and J dropped 9 bases, with 11 bases sitting between them. This CDR3 is built from 13 residues. In germline, CDR1 is MNHEY, CDR2 SVGAGI. For the CDR3, the DNA is TGTGCCAGCAGTTACGATCCGGCAGGTGAGCAGTTCTTC. The encoded protein is CASSYDPAGEQFF.

Only a few counts were recorded for this clonotype. The chain couples TRBV6-2 or TRBV6-3 to TRBJ2-3, with D perhaps matching TRBD2 (6 bases). CDR1 and CDR2 from the germline V gene are MNHEY and SVGEGT. The CDR3 is made up of 17 amino acids. Trimming took off 6 bases at V and 1 base at J, with 20 bases between the two ends. CDR3 DNA: TGTGCCAGCAGAAGGGATAGCGGAGGGTCTGGCACAGATACGCAGTATTTT. It encodes CASRRDSGGSGTDTQYF.

This clonotype was found a few times. This rearrangement joins TRBV12-3 or TRBV12-4 to TRBJ2-7, with TRBD1 as a possible D gene (6 bases). CDR3 length: 12 residues. CDR3 loop: CASSESPNRVDV. The CDR3 bases are TGTGCCAGCAGCGAAAGCCCTAACAGGGTAGACGTC.

This chain connects TRBV12-3 or TRBV12-4 to TRBJ1-5; D is ambiguous. The V end lost 8 bases, the J end lost 5 bases, and 13 bases lay between the germline ends. This CDR3 has 13 residues. CDR3 coding DNA: TGTGCCAGCTCCCCCGTGAGATATCAGCCCCAGCATTTT. Translation gives CASSPVRYQPQHF.

The J gene is TRBJ1-3, the V gene TRBV10-3, with D uncertain. CDR1 is ENHRY, CDR2 SYGVKD, per germline. This CDR3 region has 15 residues. The V gene lost 6 bases and the J gene lost 3 bases, with 15 bases spanning the gap. CDR3 protein: CAIRQKKRDGNTIYF. As DNA, the CDR3 is TGTGCCATCAGGCAAAAAAAGAGGGATGGAAACACCATATATTTT.

There are a few counts of this clonotype. Here the CDR3 reads CASSLRGPGANVLTF. The CDR3, as DNA: TGTGCCAGCAGCTTACGAGGTCCCGGGGCCAACGTCCTGACTTTC. The rearrangement links TRBV7-2 to TRBJ2-6; D is uncertain. The CDR3 has 15 residues. The germline CDR1 and CDR2 sequences are SGHTA and FQGNSA. V was trimmed by 2 bases and J by 4 bases, leaving 9 bases between them.

The chain is built from TRBV10-3 and TRBJ2-7, with 8 bases aligning to TRBD1. This CDR3 region has 14 residues. V lost 5 bases to trimming and J lost 0 bases; unmatched junction nucleotides: 3. Germline CDR1 reads ENHRY; CDR2 reads SYGVKD. CDR3 nucleotide sequence: TGTGCCATCAGTTCGGACAGGGACTCCTACGAGCAGTACTTC. This sequence encodes CAISSDRDSYEQYF.

This clonotype was found a few times. The V call is TRBV6-2 or TRBV6-3, the J call TRBJ2-7, with 13 nucleotides matching TRBD2. Germline loops: CDR1 MNHEY, CDR2 SVGEGT. V lost 4 bases to trimming and J lost 5 bases; unmatched junction nucleotides: 11. The CDR3 length is 17 residues. CDR3 loop: CASSFYRTSGSPHEQYV. CDR3 nucleotides: TGTGCCAGCAGTTTCTACCGGACTAGCGGGAGCCCCCACGAGCAGTACGTC.

This clonotype occurred a few times. This rearrangement joins TRBV7-2 to TRBJ2-7; tentative D call: TRBD1 (5 bases). Between the trimmed V and J ends, which lost 0 bases and 2 bases, there was a span of 8 bases. This CDR3 is built from 14 residues. CDR1 is SGHTA, CDR2 FQGNSA, per germline. The chain's CDR3 is CASSLAPGTYEQYF. As DNA, the CDR3 is TGTGCCAGCAGCTTAGCTCCAGGGACCTACGAGCAGTACTTC.

The J gene is TRBJ1-1, the V gene TRBV4-1; 7 nucleotides match TRBD1. The CDR3 has 15 amino acids. V lost 0 bases, J lost 0 bases, and 1 base stayed unmatched. Germline CDR1 and CDR2: MGHRA and YSYEKL. The CDR3 here is CASSQEDRVNTEAFF. The CDR3 nucleotides are TGCGCCAGCAGCCAAGAAGACAGGGTGAACACTGAAGCTTTCTTT.

A few counts support this clonotype. The chain employs TRBV14 and TRBJ1-2; D remains unclear. The CDR3 totals 15 residues. V lost 1 base and J 0 bases, leaving 9 bases between the germline ends. Germline V gene lookup returns CDR1 SGHDN and CDR2 FVKESK. CDR3 sequence reads: CASSQASKANYGYTF. The CDR3 coding sequence is TGTGCCAGCAGCCAAGCTTCAAAAGCTAACTATGGCTACACCTTC.

V is TRBV9 and J is TRBJ2-5; 9 nucleotides agree with TRBD2. The CDR3 contains 16 residues. After removal of 0 bases from V and 5 bases from J, the junction contained 8 bases not matched to a gene. The germline gives CDR1 SGDLS, CDR2 YYNGEE. The CDR3 region has the DNA TGTGCCAGCAGCGTAGGATTAGCGGGAGAGAAGGAGACCCAGTACTTC. Its translation is CASSVGLAGEKETQYF.

This clonotype was observed a few times. The chain employs TRBV24-1 and TRBJ1-1; 7 nucleotides agree with TRBD1. Germline loops: CDR1 KGHDR, CDR2 SFDVKD. This CDR3 has 13 residues. The J segment lost 3 bases and the V segment lost 9 bases, leaving 6 bases of the junction unmatched. CDR3 protein: CATGGQLDTEAFF. In DNA form, the CDR3 reads TGTGCCACCGGGGGACAGTTGGACACTGAAGCTTTCTTT.

This clonotype was counted a few times. This chain's CDR3 is CASSRFDRVRTDTQYF. CDR3 DNA sequence: TGTGCCAGTAGTAGATTCGACAGGGTGAGAACAGATACGCAGTATTTT. This chain uses TRBV19 with TRBJ2-3; 7 bases align to TRBD1. This CDR3 is 16 amino acids long. The germline gives CDR1 LNHDA, CDR2 SQIVND (reference sequence). With 4 bases clipped from V and 3 bases from J, the junction kept 10 bases outside the gene matches.

There are a few counts of this clonotype. The J gene is TRBJ2-1, the V gene TRBV4-3, with D possibly being TRBD1 or TRBD2 (6 bases each). The CDR3 contains 14 residues. Germline values: CDR1 LGHNA, CDR2 YSLEER. Trimming shortened V by 7 bases and J by 7 bases, and 17 bases separated the two germline ends. CDR3 nucleotide sequence: TGCGCCAGCAAACAAGACTGGGGGGCAAATGAGCAGTTCTTC. Its protein is CASKQDWGANEQFF.

This chain uses TRBV29-1 with TRBJ2-5; D is possibly TRBD2 (5 bases). The V gene's germline CDR1 is SQVTM and CDR2 ANQGSEA. CDR3 length: 12 amino acids. Deletions cut 4 bases from V and 2 bases from J, with 8 bases between. Here the CDR3 DNA reads TGCAGCGTTGCACCGGGACAAGAGACCCAGTACTTC. Translated: CSVAPGQETQYF.